The clone carrying this T cell receptor beta chain was seen once. Its matching antigen is unknown. This sample stems from a study of blood T cells in healthy people across ages. Study-level findings and limits: Underestimates were what the diversity estimates from one million T cells were considered to be.

Next came a second PCR, run for about 6 to 12 cycles, which used a sample-barcoded 5' primer along with a J-beta primer mix. MiXCR was run by TCRdb on the 5' RACE reads, yielding one entry per CDR3 protein. The sample consists of about 800,000 distinct CDR3 sequences, roughly 64% of them appearing once. J gave up 10 bases and V 7 bases, and 7 bases lay outside the gene matches. The CDR3 has 12 amino acids. Germline values: CDR1 SGHDN, CDR2 FVKESK. The source of this sequence is a young man in good health. Sequences were obtained from blood. The J gene is TRBJ2-1, the V gene TRBV14, with TRBD1 matching 7 bases. The CDR3 sequence is CASIKWDSEQFF. The DNA of the CDR3 is TGTGCCAGCATAAAATGGGACAGCGAGCAGTTCTTC.